This T cell receptor (beta chain) was recorded in a study of cytomegalovirus exposure and HLA in healthy donors (dated by TCRdb to about 2017). Regarding the complete study: An earlier analysis of several hundred of the donors reported 250 to 300 Gb of sequence data and 117 million unique TCR beta sequences from about 179 million T cells. Across 398 genotyped donors of the cohort, an average of roughly 200,000 unique TCR beta nucleotide sequences per donor were sequenced, and roughly 17% of those sequences were non-productive. A separate validation cohort of some 130 different subjects was used in addition to the roughly 670-subject first cohort. Alongside the repertoire data, information on donor age, sex, ethnicity and CMV serostatus was compiled. The T cell repertoires of 670 or so subjects were profiled by immunosequencing and related to cytomegalovirus serostatus. Of the roughly 400 genotyped donors, 81% were placed in the genetic ancestry cluster associated with self-reported Caucasian donors. The study aimed to test whether cataloging public T cell receptors could reveal signatures of past pathogen exposure. Rather than drawing on any new phenotypic data, the later analysis identified candidate immune exposures from TCR beta sequences and the way those sequences occurred across donors. A later analysis re-analyzed previously published TCR beta repertoires from 600 to 850 donors and added high-resolution HLA genotyping to study TCR occurrence patterns. An early release that covered about 640 HLA-typed donors contained approximately 300 gigabases of sequencing data and roughly 84 million unique TCR sequences. All discovery cohort repertoires had been generated on a single sequencing platform. An earlier analysis of approximately 640 of the donors applied high-throughput TCR beta sequencing to assess whether each TCR beta V gene segment acted as functional or pseudogenic. Genome-wide SNP genotypes for about three fifths of the roughly 670 donors were used in a later genetic analysis, which treated that subset as a discovery cohort. Typing coverage varied by locus: 629-630 donors for A, B, C, DRB1 and DQB1; 500 to 550 for DQA1; more than 600 for DPA1; around 490 for DPB1. To predict cytomegalovirus infection status, the study brought together high-throughput TCR immunosequencing, statistical association of individual TCRs with disease status, and machine learning. A handful of DR-DQ haplotypes were handled as single units for association and clustering because linkage in the cohort was strong. HLA typing included class I and class II loci at four-digit resolution.

General conclusions and limits of the study: Roughly uniform sequencing depth across donors was assumed in presence/absence analyses, although this assumption may not hold. In a later genetic analysis, a missense DCLRE1C variant was associated with V-gene and J-gene trimming of TCR beta chains, and the association was replicated in an independent cohort. A later analysis found that HLA-associated TCR beta chains were more clonally expanded and had lower generation probabilities than equally common non-associated chains. According to a later analysis, most CMV-associated TCR beta chains appeared to be HLA-restricted, and the HLA associations seemed to be driven largely by CMV exposure. Several of the top co-occurrence clusters appeared to be linked to parvovirus B19, influenza, CMV and Epstein-Barr virus, according to a later analysis. When HLA alleles, especially DR and DQ, strongly co-occurred, TCR associations were difficult to assign to individual alleles. It was suggested by the authors that the approach could potentially be generalized to other disease states and immunological phenotypes. A later analysis associated some 17,000 TCR beta sequences with specific HLA alleles at a false discovery rate of 0.05. Broadly in line with IMGT annotations, most TCR beta V segments showed up in productive rearrangements about 87% or about 30% of the time in an earlier analysis of approximately 600 of the donors. The cohort was sequenced for TCR beta chains only, and without alpha or paired-chain data the features that could be detected were limited. Immune exposure information for the cohort was limited to CMV serostatus. In both the original and validation cohorts, the classifier was reported to diagnose cytomegalovirus status with high specificity and sensitivity. The earlier analysis of about 600 of the donors excluded seventeen rarely observed V segments, including chromosome 9 orphons, because counts were too low. In a later analysis, TCR association rates were found to vary across HLA loci, with the most associated TCRs seen for DRB1 alleles and the fewest for HLA-C alleles. Because the 87-base-pair reads could not distinguish some IMGT-functional V segments, including TRBV6-2 and TRBV6-3, those segments were excluded. The study listed approximately 150 TCR beta chains as associated with cytomegalovirus. In vitro tests confirmed that a few of the cytomegalovirus-associated TCR beta chains recognize cytomegalovirus antigens. Because HLA typing was missing for some donors at each locus, association tests included only the typed subset. A further reported finding was that TCR beta sequences accurately predicted the HLA-A and HLA-B alleles for most subjects in the first cohort. Compared with the approximately 720-donor mean, donors in an Asian-associated ancestry cluster had fewer N-insertions in productive TCRs, according to a later genetic analysis. The sequencing pipeline was judged likely to have produced a cluster of highly shared sequence variants as a technical artifact. Most TCR sequences were seen in very few donors, while some public TCRs were found in many individuals. Correlated functional status among segregating V segments might be attributable to linkage disequilibrium, but an unknown experimental factor could not be ruled out.

The cohort was made up of 666 healthy bone marrow donors. Cohort members were all nominally healthy when sampled, although unrecorded immune exposures were likely present. The donor was CMV seropositive and belonged to the group of 250 to 300 seropositive cohort members. A peripheral blood sample was collected from each donor, and TCR beta sequencing was performed on peripheral blood mononuclear cells. Genomic DNA was extracted from the blood cell samples with the Qiagen DNeasy Blood Extraction Kit. The library was made by the immunoSEQ multiplex PCR assay. For the multiplex PCR, a mixture combining 60 forward primers for TCR Vbeta segments and 13 reverse primers for TCR Jbeta segments was used. The CDR3 region of rearranged TCR beta genes was amplified from genomic DNA with a multiplex PCR assay. Amplified TCR beta libraries were sequenced as 87-base-pair reads on the Illumina HiSeq System. In the authors' own workflow: Across the 600 to 700 repertoires, a later analysis counted tens of millions of unique TCR beta chains, approximately 12 million of which were shared by at least two donors. A nearest-neighbor algorithm error-corrected the raw reads and collapsed the reads into unique sequences, merging closely related sequences to remove PCR and sequencing errors. CDR3 sequences were aligned to IMGT reference sequences to assign V, D and J gene segments. For a sequence to be retained, a match of at least six nucleotides was required to both a V gene segment and a J gene segment. Rearrangements were classified as productive when the CDR3 lacked stop codons and remained in frame with V and J, and all other rearrangements were classified as non-productive. Following IMGT convention, CDR3 was defined as the stretch from the second conserved V-encoded cysteine to the conserved J-encoded phenylalanine. In an earlier analysis of 587 of the donors, sequences lacking an unambiguous match to a single V gene segment were excluded. In an earlier analysis of 587 of the donors, V segments were called functional above 56.7% productive rearrangements and were called segregating when the between-donor standard deviation exceeded 5%. A statistical classification framework was built to diagnose cytomegalovirus status from the catalog of TCR beta chain sequences. In a later analysis, V and J genes were assigned by comparing TCR nucleotide sequences against IMGT/GENE-DB human TR gene sequences. In a later analysis, CDR3 sequences and most-parsimonious VDJ recombination scenarios were assigned using the TCRdist pipeline. A later analysis defined each TCR beta chain by its CDR3 amino acid sequence plus V-gene family, and excluded reads lacking a unique V-gene family. A later analysis removed several hundred highly shared, low-generation-probability nucleotide sequences to deal with suspected cross-contamination and a sequencing artifact. A later analysis calculated a clonal expansion index for each public chain from normalized within-repertoire ranks of inferred template counts. A later analysis computed generation probabilities with a VDJ recombination model fitted to out-of-frame rearrangements, and checked the results against IGoR. In a later analysis, TCR-TCR, TCR-HLA and TCR-CMV co-occurrence was scored with hypergeometric tests, and a repertoire-size bias correction was applied to TCR pairs. To estimate false discovery rates, a later analysis permuted the HLA or CMV assignments 20 times. In a later analysis, co-occurring TCRs were grouped using DBSCAN, with TCRdist sequence similarity added in when clustering inside HLA-allele-positive subsets. Repertoires with fewer than 30,000 or more than 120,000 public chains were left out of co-occurrence clustering, as were about five repertoires with anomalous nucleotide sharing. The table was pulled from immuneACCESS by TCRdb, which kept in-frame rearrangements only. Such tables lose some clones; where checked, under half of the loss comes from unresolved V genes, and the rest has no known cause. V and J calls and clone size are given by that table; D and trimming were obtained from the DNA. Counted in this sample were some 180,000 clones; about 9% of them appeared once. Of the sample, 1% to 1.5% falls within the top ten clones.

Taken from the germline V gene, the CDR1 and CDR2 loops are SGHTA and FQGNSA. The CDR3 starts with the cysteine, ends with the phenylalanine, and has 14 residues. The DNA shown is the 42-base CDR3, in frame from base 1. V is pared back by 5 bases and J by 3 bases, with 14 bases lying between the germline termini. About this clone itself: What antigen it recognizes has not been identified. Base qualities are not provided; no much larger clone lies one nucleotide away.

Sequenced material: PBMCs. The origin of this receptor is a woman aged 25 to 39 in good health and CMV-seropositive. The receptor chain draws on TRBV7-2 and TRBJ2-7; the D gene is possibly TRBD1, with 6 bases matching. The CDR3 has the sequence CASSRPGHIYEQYF. The sequence in DNA is TGTGCCAGCAGCCGGCCGGGACACATCTACGAGCAGTACTTC.